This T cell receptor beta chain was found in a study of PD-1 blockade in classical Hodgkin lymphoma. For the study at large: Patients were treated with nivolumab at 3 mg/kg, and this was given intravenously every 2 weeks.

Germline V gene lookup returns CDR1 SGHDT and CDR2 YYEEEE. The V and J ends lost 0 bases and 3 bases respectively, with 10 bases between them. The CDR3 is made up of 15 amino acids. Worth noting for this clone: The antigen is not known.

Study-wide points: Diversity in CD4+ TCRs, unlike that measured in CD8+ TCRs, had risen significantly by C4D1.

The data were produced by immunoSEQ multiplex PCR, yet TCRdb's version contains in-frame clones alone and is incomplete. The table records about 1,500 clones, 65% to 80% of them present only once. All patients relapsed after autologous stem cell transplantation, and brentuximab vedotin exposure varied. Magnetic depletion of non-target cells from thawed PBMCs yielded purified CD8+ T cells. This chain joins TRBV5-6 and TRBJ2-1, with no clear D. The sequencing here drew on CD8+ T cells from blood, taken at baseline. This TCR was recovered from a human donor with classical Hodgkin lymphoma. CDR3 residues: CASSLGGFSYNEQFF. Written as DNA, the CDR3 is TGTGCCAGCAGCTTGGGGGGATTTAGCTACAATGAGCAGTTCTTC. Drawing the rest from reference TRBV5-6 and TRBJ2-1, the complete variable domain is DAGVTQSPTHLIKTRGQQVTLRCSPKSGHDTVSWYQQALGQGPQFIFQYYEEEERQRGNFPDRFSGHQFPNYSSELNVNALLLGDSALYLCASSLGGFSYNEQFFGPGTRLTVL.